This T cell receptor (beta chain) was retrieved from a study of cytomegalovirus exposure and HLA in healthy donors. Study information: In a later analysis, it was reported that the approximately 120 validation repertoires had been produced on the same platform as the 600 to 850 repertoires belonging to the first cohort.

Note on this clone: Its antigen is undetermined.

Data came from immunoSEQ multiplex PCR; TCRdb stores just in-frame clones and leaves some out. Of about 130,000 clones in the sample, approximately 89% were seen once. Trimming took off 4 bases at V and 2 bases at J, with 8 bases between the two ends. Germline CDR1 SQVTM, CDR2 ANQGSEA. The CDR3 runs 12 residues. General observations from the study: Using the classifier, cytomegalovirus status was reportedly diagnosed with high specificity and sensitivity.

This sequence joins TRBV29-1 and TRBJ1-2, with D unclear. The TCR was taken from a woman between 18 and 30 years old in good health and CMV-seronegative. Specimen: PBMCs. The chain's CDR3 is CSVVVENYGYTF. DNA of the CDR3: TGCAGCGTTGTAGTAGAGAACTATGGCTACACCTTC.